The 2 T cell receptor beta chains reported below all come from one sample, sequenced in a study of blood T cell repertoires in COVID-19 (dated by TCRdb to about 2020). Library preparation employed the immunoSEQ multiplex PCR assay. TCRdb limited this immuneACCESS table to in-frame rearrangements with V and J called. A share of clones is missing; checked studies link under half to unresolved V genes, and the rest is unexplained. This sample comprises about 39,000 clones, around three quarters of them detected only once. About 25% of the sample comes from the top ten. The specimen was peripheral blood. These receptors came from an elderly man with acute or convalescent COVID-19.

This chain connects TRBV6-5 to TRBJ2-5; D not resolved. Germline V lookup: CDR1 MNHEY, CDR2 SVGAGI. Trimming pared 8 bases from V and 4 bases from J, leaving 14 bases between. The CDR3 runs to 13 residues. The CDR3 sequence: CASEKAPRETQYF. DNA for the CDR3: TGTGCCAGCGAAAAAGCCCCACGAGAGACCCAGTACTTC.

V and J are TRBV5-1 and TRBJ2-5, with D perhaps TRBD2 (5 bases). Between the trimmed V and J ends, which lost 3 bases and 2 bases, there was a span of 11 bases. The germline gives CDR1 SGHRS, CDR2 YFSETQ. The CDR3 spans 14 residues. The CDR3, as DNA: TGCGCCAGCAGCTCGGGATGGGGACAAGAGACCCAGTACTTC. It encodes CASSSGWGQETQYF.